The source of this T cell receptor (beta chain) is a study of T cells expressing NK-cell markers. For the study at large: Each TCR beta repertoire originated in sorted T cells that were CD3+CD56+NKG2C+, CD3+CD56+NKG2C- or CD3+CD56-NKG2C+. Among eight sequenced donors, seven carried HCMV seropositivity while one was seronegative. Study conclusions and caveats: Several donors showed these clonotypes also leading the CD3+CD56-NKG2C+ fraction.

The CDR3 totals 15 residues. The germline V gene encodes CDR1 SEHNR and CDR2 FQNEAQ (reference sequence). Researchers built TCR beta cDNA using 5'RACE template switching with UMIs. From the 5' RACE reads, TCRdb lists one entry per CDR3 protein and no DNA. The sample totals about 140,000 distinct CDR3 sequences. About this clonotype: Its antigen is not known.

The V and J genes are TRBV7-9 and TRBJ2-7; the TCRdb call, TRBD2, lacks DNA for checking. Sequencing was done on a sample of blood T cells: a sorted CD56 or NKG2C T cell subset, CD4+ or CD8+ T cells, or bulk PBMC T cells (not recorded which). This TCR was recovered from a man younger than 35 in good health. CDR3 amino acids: CASSGGTSGFYEQYF.